The TCR beta chain described here comes from a study of regulatory T cells in long-lasting Graves disease. On the study more broadly: Duration of antithyroid drug therapy among newly diagnosed Graves' patients was under 3 months.

Libraries of TCR beta came from iRepertoire HTBI primers plus Arm-PCR of CDR3 regions. TCRdb passed the multiplex PCR reads through MiXCR, listing each CDR3 protein once. The sample yields approximately 490,000 distinct CDR3 sequences, 16% seen once. This clonotype was picked up many times. The time point denotes: newly diagnosed GD, antithyroid drugs for less than 3 months. The TCR library was made from RNA extracted from PBMCs. Germline CDR1 MDHEN, CDR2 SYDVKM. With V trimmed by 5 bases and J by 3 bases, 7 bases remained unmatched. This CDR3 has 15 residues. This sample was also put to use in a study of T cells in Graves' hyperthyroidism and ophthalmopathy.

The starting material was peripheral blood mononuclear cells (PBMCs), obtained at new diagnosis, from a patient treated with antithyroid drugs. The source of this sequence is a man aged 35 to 55 with Graves disease. The chain recombines TRBV28 with TRBJ1-1; TRBD1 matches at 9 bases. CDR3 in DNA: TGTGCCAGCAGTACGGGACAGGGTATTTACACTGAAGCTTTCTTT. It codes for CASSTGQGIYTEAFF.